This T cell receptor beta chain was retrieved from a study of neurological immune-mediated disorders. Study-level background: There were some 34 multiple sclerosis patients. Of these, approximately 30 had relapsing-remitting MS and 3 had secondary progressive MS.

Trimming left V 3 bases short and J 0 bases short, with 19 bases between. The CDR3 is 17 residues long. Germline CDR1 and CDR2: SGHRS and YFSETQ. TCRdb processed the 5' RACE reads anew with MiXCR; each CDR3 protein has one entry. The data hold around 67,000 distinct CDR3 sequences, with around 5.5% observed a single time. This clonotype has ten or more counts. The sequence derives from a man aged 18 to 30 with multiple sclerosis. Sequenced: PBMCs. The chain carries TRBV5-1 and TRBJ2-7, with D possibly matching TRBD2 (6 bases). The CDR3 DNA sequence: TGCGCCAGCAGCTCCCCCGAGGAGGGGTTAAGCTCCTACGAGCAGTACTTC. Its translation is CASSSPEEGLSSYEQYF. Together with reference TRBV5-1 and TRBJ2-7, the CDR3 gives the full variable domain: KAGVTQTPRYLIKTRGQQVTLSCSPISGHRSVSWYQQTPGQGLQFLFEYFSETQRNKGNFPGRFSGRQFSNSRSEMNVSTLELGDSALYLCASSSPEEGLSSYEQYFGPGTRLTVT.